These T cell receptor beta chains were read from a single sample in a study of blood T cell repertoires in COVID-19. Using immunoSEQ multiplex PCR, the repertoire was profiled, and TCRdb retains in-frame clones only, with some absent. Seen here are about 74,000 clones, approximately 86% observed once, and the top ten hold 1.9%. The specimen was peripheral blood. The source is a woman older than 75 with active or convalescent COVID-19. Each CDR3 is given with its conserved first and last residue. Fields, in order: D gene, clone size, V gene, J gene, CDR3 protein, CDR3 DNA. The D gene is left open where the match is weak. A clone size is listed for some rows: how often the clone was seen (once, few, many), or a class if it is expanded.

D gene: TRBD1
clone size: NA
V gene: TRBV6-2/TRBV6-3
J gene: TRBJ1-2
CDR3 protein: CASSYPSGTGGNPAVYGYTF
CDR3 DNA: TGTGCCAGCAGTTACCCTTCCGGGACAGGGGGCAATCCTGCCGTCTATGGCTACACCTTC

D gene: NA
clone size: NA
V gene: TRBV19
J gene: TRBJ2-7
CDR3 protein: CASSSTGTRTYEQYF
CDR3 DNA: TGTGCCAGTAGCTCAACCGGGACAAGAACCTACGAGCAGTACTTC

D gene: TRBD2
clone size: NA
V gene: TRBV5-1
J gene: TRBJ2-2
CDR3 protein: CASSLDLAGTGELFF
CDR3 DNA: TGCGCCAGCAGCTTGGATCTAGCGGGAACCGGGGAGCTGTTTTTT

D gene: TRBD1
clone size: NA
V gene: TRBV5-5
J gene: TRBJ1-1
CDR3 protein: CASTRPGTGNTEAFF
CDR3 DNA: TGTGCCAGCACCCGCCCCGGGACAGGGAACACTGAAGCTTTCTTT

D gene: TRBD2
clone size: NA
V gene: TRBV5-1
J gene: TRBJ2-5
CDR3 protein: CASSPNQRELETQYF
CDR3 DNA: TGCGCCAGCAGCCCCAACCAGCGGGAGTTAGAGACCCAGTACTTC

D gene: TRBD1
clone size: NA
V gene: TRBV27
J gene: TRBJ1-2
CDR3 protein: CASSSRDSPFGYTF
CDR3 DNA: TGTGCCAGCAGTTCACGGGACAGCCCTTTTGGCTACACCTTC

D gene: NA
clone size: few
V gene: TRBV4-1
J gene: TRBJ1-2
CDR3 protein: CASSQEGVNYGYTF
CDR3 DNA: TGCGCCAGCAGCCAAGAAGGGGTTAACTATGGCTACACCTTC

D gene: NA
clone size: NA
V gene: TRBV3-1/TRBV3-2
J gene: TRBJ2-1
CDR3 protein: CASSQGAGLFNEQFF
CDR3 DNA: TGTGCCAGCAGCCAAGGGGCAGGGCTCTTCAATGAGCAGTTCTTC

D gene: NA
clone size: NA
V gene: TRBV5-1
J gene: TRBJ1-1
CDR3 protein: CASSSTGPTEAFF
CDR3 DNA: TGCGCCAGCAGCTCCACAGGGCCCACTGAAGCTTTCTTT

D gene: NA
clone size: once
V gene: TRBV5-6
J gene: TRBJ1-4
CDR3 protein: CASSLQGATNEKLFF
CDR3 DNA: TGTGCCAGCAGCTTACAGGGTGCAACTAATGAAAAACTGTTTTTT

D gene: NA
clone size: NA
V gene: TRBV6-5
J gene: TRBJ1-2
CDR3 protein: CASSRGFGNYGYTF
CDR3 DNA: TGTGCCAGCAGTAGGGGGTTCGGGAACTATGGCTACACCTTC

D gene: TRBD1
clone size: NA
V gene: TRBV25-1
J gene: TRBJ1-5
CDR3 protein: CATKGTGGNQPQHF
CDR3 DNA: TGTGCCACTAAGGGAACAGGGGGCAATCAGCCCCAGCATTTT

D gene: NA
clone size: NA
V gene: TRBV6-5
J gene: TRBJ1-1
CDR3 protein: CASGRGHDTEAFF
CDR3 DNA: TGTGCCAGCGGGAGGGGCCATGACACTGAAGCTTTCTTT

D gene: TRBD1
clone size: NA
V gene: TRBV5-6
J gene: TRBJ2-7
CDR3 protein: CASSPVGTDRDEQYF
CDR3 DNA: TGTGCCAGCAGCCCAGTAGGCACAGACAGGGACGAGCAGTACTTC

D gene: TRBD1
clone size: NA
V gene: TRBV12-3/TRBV12-4
J gene: TRBJ1-1
CDR3 protein: CASSLQGAREAFF
CDR3 DNA: TGTGCCAGCAGTTTACAGGGGGCGCGTGAAGCTTTCTTT

D gene: NA
clone size: NA
V gene: TRBV5-1
J gene: TRBJ2-5
CDR3 protein: CASSWGQKETQYF
CDR3 DNA: TGCGCCAGCAGCTGGGGGCAGAAGGAGACCCAGTACTTC

D gene: TRBD1
clone size: NA
V gene: TRBV2
J gene: TRBJ2-3
CDR3 protein: CASSSGTGGSWWGDTQYF
CDR3 DNA: TGTGCCAGCAGTTCCGGGACAGGGGGTAGTTGGTGGGGAGATACGCAGTATTTT

D gene: NA
clone size: NA
V gene: TRBV11-3
J gene: TRBJ1-3
CDR3 protein: CASSIGGENTIYF
CDR3 DNA: TGTGCCAGCAGCATCGGGGGGGAAAACACCATATATTTT

D gene: NA
clone size: NA
V gene: TRBV5-1
J gene: TRBJ2-5
CDR3 protein: CASSREAQETQYF
CDR3 DNA: TGCGCCAGCTCCCGGGAAGCCCAAGAGACCCAGTACTTC

D gene: NA
clone size: once
V gene: TRBV6-1
J gene: TRBJ1-2
CDR3 protein: CASSENTFNYGYTF
CDR3 DNA: TGTGCCAGCAGTGAAAATACTTTTAACTATGGCTACACCTTC

D gene: TRBD1
clone size: once
V gene: TRBV7-2
J gene: TRBJ1-6
CDR3 protein: CASSLLAGGDTFNSPLHF
CDR3 DNA: TGTGCCAGCAGCTTACTGGCAGGGGGTGATACTTTCAATTCACCCCTCCACTTT

D gene: NA
clone size: NA
V gene: TRBV12-3/TRBV12-4
J gene: TRBJ2-7
CDR3 protein: CASSLRGSYEQYF
CDR3 DNA: TGTGCCAGCAGTTTGAGGGGGTCCTACGAGCAGTACTTC

D gene: TRBD1
clone size: NA
V gene: TRBV27
J gene: TRBJ1-2
CDR3 protein: CASSFWTGVGYTF
CDR3 DNA: TGTGCCAGCAGTTTCTGGACAGGGGTAGGCTACACCTTC

D gene: NA
clone size: NA
V gene: TRBV6-4
J gene: TRBJ2-1
CDR3 protein: CASSRDTYNEQFF
CDR3 DNA: TGTGCCAGCAGCCGGGACACATACAATGAGCAGTTCTTC

D gene: NA
clone size: NA
V gene: TRBV5-1
J gene: TRBJ2-7
CDR3 protein: CASSLDVGGSYEQYF
CDR3 DNA: TGCGCCAGCAGCTTGGACGTAGGGGGCTCCTACGAGCAGTACTTC

D gene: TRBD2
clone size: NA
V gene: TRBV4-3
J gene: TRBJ2-5
CDR3 protein: CASSQGRGAQETQYF
CDR3 DNA: TGCGCCAGCAGCCAAGGGCGGGGGGCCCAAGAGACCCAGTACTTC

D gene: NA
clone size: few
V gene: TRBV21-1
J gene: TRBJ1-6
CDR3 protein: CASSKHRLVNSPLHF
CDR3 DNA: TGTGCCAGCAGCAAACATCGACTGGTTAATTCACCCCTCCACTTT

D gene: NA
clone size: NA
V gene: TRBV19
J gene: TRBJ2-7
CDR3 protein: CASSMSEVRTYEQYF
CDR3 DNA: TGTGCCAGTAGTATGAGTGAGGTTCGTACCTACGAGCAGTACTTC

D gene: NA
clone size: NA
V gene: TRBV4-1
J gene: TRBJ1-5
CDR3 protein: CASSQNTGTNQPQHF
CDR3 DNA: TGCGCCAGCAGCCAAAACACAGGGACCAATCAGCCCCAGCATTTT

D gene: TRBD1
clone size: NA
V gene: TRBV7-2
J gene: TRBJ1-4
CDR3 protein: CASSLLGTGFREKLFF
CDR3 DNA: TGTGCCAGCAGCTTACTCGGGACAGGGTTCCGTGAAAAACTGTTTTTT

D gene: NA
clone size: NA
V gene: TRBV12-5
J gene: TRBJ2-5
CDR3 protein: CASDRGGETQYF
CDR3 DNA: TGTGCTAGTGACCGGGGAGGCGAGACCCAGTACTTC

D gene: NA
clone size: NA
V gene: TRBV4-3
J gene: TRBJ2-7
CDR3 protein: CASSQDTGGSYEQYF
CDR3 DNA: TGCGCCAGCAGCCAAGATACCGGGGGCTCCTACGAGCAGTACTTC

D gene: NA
clone size: NA
V gene: TRBV19
J gene: TRBJ1-3
CDR3 protein: CASSIDQGSGNTIYF
CDR3 DNA: TGTGCCAGTAGTATAGATCAGGGCTCTGGAAACACCATATATTTT

D gene: TRBD1
clone size: once
V gene: TRBV19
J gene: TRBJ2-4
CDR3 protein: CAGTGTDLLLAKNIQYF
CDR3 DNA: TGTGCCGGCACCGGGACAGACTTATTACTAGCCAAAAACATTCAGTACTTC

D gene: NA
clone size: NA
V gene: TRBV6-2/TRBV6-3
J gene: TRBJ2-7
CDR3 protein: CASSYGGASYEQYF
CDR3 DNA: TGTGCCAGCAGTTACGGGGGGGCGTCCTACGAGCAGTACTTC

D gene: TRBD2
clone size: NA
V gene: TRBV7-9
J gene: TRBJ2-4
CDR3 protein: CASSLSGTLVYF
CDR3 DNA: TGTGCCAGCAGCCTGAGCGGGACGTTGGTGTACTTC

D gene: NA
clone size: NA
V gene: TRBV18
J gene: TRBJ2-3
CDR3 protein: CASSSGGHSTDTQYF
CDR3 DNA: TGTGCCAGCTCATCCGGGGGTCATAGCACAGATACGCAGTATTTT

D gene: NA
clone size: NA
V gene: TRBV19
J gene: TRBJ1-3
CDR3 protein: CASSPQGYTIYF
CDR3 DNA: TGTGCCAGTAGTCCACAGGGATACACCATATATTTT

D gene: TRBD1
clone size: NA
V gene: TRBV14
J gene: TRBJ2-5
CDR3 protein: CASSPRTGGIETQYF
CDR3 DNA: TGTGCCAGCAGCCCGAGGACAGGGGGCATCGAGACCCAGTACTTC

D gene: TRBD2
clone size: once
V gene: TRBV30
J gene: TRBJ2-3
CDR3 protein: CAWSVRSGAGVTDTQYF
CDR3 DNA: TGTGCCTGGAGTGTACGTAGTGGAGCGGGAGTCACAGATACGCAGTATTTT

D gene: TRBD2
clone size: NA
V gene: TRBV15
J gene: TRBJ2-3
CDR3 protein: CATTSRSGGDTQYF
CDR3 DNA: TGTGCCACCACCAGCAGATCGGGAGGGGATACGCAGTATTTT

D gene: TRBD1
clone size: NA
V gene: TRBV19
J gene: TRBJ2-2
CDR3 protein: CASSVRGRGGELFF
CDR3 DNA: TGTGCCAGTAGTGTACGAGGCAGGGGGGGGGAGCTGTTTTTT

D gene: TRBD1
clone size: NA
V gene: TRBV6-5
J gene: TRBJ2-5
CDR3 protein: CASEWDRVTETQYF
CDR3 DNA: TGTGCCAGCGAATGGGACAGGGTGACAGAGACCCAGTACTTC

D gene: TRBD1
clone size: NA
V gene: TRBV5-6
J gene: TRBJ2-7
CDR3 protein: CASSLYGTGTYEQYF
CDR3 DNA: TGTGCCAGCAGCTTGTATGGGACAGGGACTTACGAGCAGTACTTC

D gene: TRBD1
clone size: NA
V gene: TRBV2
J gene: TRBJ2-7
CDR3 protein: CASSSNRGPGEQYF
CDR3 DNA: TGTGCCAGCAGCTCAAACAGGGGCCCTGGCGAGCAGTACTTC

D gene: NA
clone size: NA
V gene: TRBV24-1
J gene: TRBJ2-3
CDR3 protein: CATSDSTESTDTQYF
CDR3 DNA: TGTGCCACCAGTGATTCGACAGAGAGCACAGATACGCAGTATTTT

D gene: NA
clone size: NA
V gene: TRBV7-2
J gene: TRBJ1-5
CDR3 protein: CASTHGGYNQPQHF
CDR3 DNA: TGTGCCAGCACCCACGGCGGATACAATCAGCCCCAGCATTTT

D gene: NA
clone size: NA
V gene: TRBV15
J gene: TRBJ1-5
CDR3 protein: CATSSPFGGQPQHF
CDR3 DNA: TGTGCCACCAGCAGTCCCTTCGGGGGTCAGCCCCAGCATTTT

D gene: NA
clone size: NA
V gene: TRBV5-1
J gene: TRBJ1-2
CDR3 protein: CASSSGEGYIYGYTF
CDR3 DNA: TGCGCCAGCAGTTCGGGAGAGGGGTACATCTATGGCTACACCTTC

D gene: NA
clone size: NA
V gene: TRBV5-6
J gene: TRBJ2-1
CDR3 protein: CASSLGVSSYNEQFF
CDR3 DNA: TGTGCCAGCAGCTTGGGAGTGAGCTCCTACAATGAGCAGTTCTTC

D gene: TRBD2
clone size: medium-sized
V gene: TRBV7-2
J gene: TRBJ2-1
CDR3 protein: CASNRGSSGQSNEQFF
CDR3 DNA: TGTGCCAGCAACCGCGGATCTAGCGGCCAGAGCAATGAGCAGTTCTTC